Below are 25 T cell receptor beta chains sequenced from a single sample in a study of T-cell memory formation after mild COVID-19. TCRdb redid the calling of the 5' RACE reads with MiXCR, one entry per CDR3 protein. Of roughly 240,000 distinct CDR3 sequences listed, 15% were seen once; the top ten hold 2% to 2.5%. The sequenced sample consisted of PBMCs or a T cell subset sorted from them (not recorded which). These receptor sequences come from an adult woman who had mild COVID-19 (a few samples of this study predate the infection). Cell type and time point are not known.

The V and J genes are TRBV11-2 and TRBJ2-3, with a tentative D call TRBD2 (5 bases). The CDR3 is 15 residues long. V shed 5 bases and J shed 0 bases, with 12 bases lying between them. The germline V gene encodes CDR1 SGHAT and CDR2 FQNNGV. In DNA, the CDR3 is TGTGCCAGCAGCGAGGGCAGACTTAGCACAGATACGCAGTATTTT. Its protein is CASSEGRLSTDTQYF.

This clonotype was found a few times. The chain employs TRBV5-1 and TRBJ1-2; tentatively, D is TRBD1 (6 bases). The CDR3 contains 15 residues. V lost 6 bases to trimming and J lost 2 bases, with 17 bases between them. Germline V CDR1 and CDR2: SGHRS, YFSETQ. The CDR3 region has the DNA TGCGCCAGCAAAGCACAGGGATTTTTCAACTATGGCTACACCTTC. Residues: CASKAQGFFNYGYTF.

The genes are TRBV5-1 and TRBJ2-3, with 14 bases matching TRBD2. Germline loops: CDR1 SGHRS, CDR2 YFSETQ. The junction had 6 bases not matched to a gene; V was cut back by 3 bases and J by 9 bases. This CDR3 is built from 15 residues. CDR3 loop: CASSSTSGGAVTQYF. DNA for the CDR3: TGCGCCAGCAGCTCGACTAGCGGGGGGGCGGTAACGCAGTATTTT.

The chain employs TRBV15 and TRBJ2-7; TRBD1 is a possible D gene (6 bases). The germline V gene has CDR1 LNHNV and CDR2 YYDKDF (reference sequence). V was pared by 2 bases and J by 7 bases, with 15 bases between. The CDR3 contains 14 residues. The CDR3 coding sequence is TGTGCCACCAGCAGACGAGTAACAGGGAGTGAGCAGTACTTC. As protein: CATSRRVTGSEQYF. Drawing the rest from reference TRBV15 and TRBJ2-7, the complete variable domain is DAMVIQNPRYQVTQFGKPVTLSCSQTLNHNVMYWYQQKSSQAPKLLFHYYDKDFNNEADTPDNFQSRRPNTSFCFLDIRSPGLGDTAMYLCATSRRVTGSEQYFGPGTRLTVT.

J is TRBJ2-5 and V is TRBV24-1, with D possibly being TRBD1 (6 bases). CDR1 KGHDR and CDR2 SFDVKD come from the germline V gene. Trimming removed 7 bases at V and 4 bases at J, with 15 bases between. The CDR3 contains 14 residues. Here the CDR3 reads CATSSKGVTETQYF. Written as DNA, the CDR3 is TGTGCCACCAGCTCTAAGGGGGTTACAGAGACCCAGTACTTC.

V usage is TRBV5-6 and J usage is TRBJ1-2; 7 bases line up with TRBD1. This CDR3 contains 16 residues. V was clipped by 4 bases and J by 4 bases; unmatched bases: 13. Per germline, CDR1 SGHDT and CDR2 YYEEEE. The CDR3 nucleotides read TGTGCCAGCAGCCCAACGGTACAGGGGAAGGGCTATGGCTACACCTTC. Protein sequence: CASSPTVQGKGYGYTF.

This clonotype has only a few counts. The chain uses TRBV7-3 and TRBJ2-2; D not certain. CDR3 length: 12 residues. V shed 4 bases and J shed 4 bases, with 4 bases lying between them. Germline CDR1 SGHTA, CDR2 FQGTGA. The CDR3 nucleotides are TGTGCCAGCAGCTCGGTCACCGGGGAGCTGTTTTTT. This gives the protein CASSSVTGELFF. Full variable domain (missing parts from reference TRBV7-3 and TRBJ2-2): GAGVSQTPSNKVTEKGKYVELRCDPISGHTALYWYRQSLGQGPEFLIYFQGTGAADDSGLPNDRFFAVRPEGSVSTLKIQRTERGDSAVYLCASSSVTGELFFGEGSRLTVL.

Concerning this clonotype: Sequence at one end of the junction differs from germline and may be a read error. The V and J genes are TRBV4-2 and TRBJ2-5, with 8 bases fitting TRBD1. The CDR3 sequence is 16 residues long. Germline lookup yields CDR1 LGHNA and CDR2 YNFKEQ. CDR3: CSSSQDRAGGRKTQYF. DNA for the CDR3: TGTTCCAGCAGCCAAGATAGGGCAGGGGGCAGGAAGACCCAGTACTTC.

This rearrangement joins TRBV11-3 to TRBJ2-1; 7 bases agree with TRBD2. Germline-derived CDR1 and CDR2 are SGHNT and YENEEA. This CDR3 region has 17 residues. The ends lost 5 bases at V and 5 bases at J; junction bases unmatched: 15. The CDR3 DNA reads TGTGCCAGCAGCGATCCGTGGGACTACCAAACCGACAATGAGCAGTTCTTC. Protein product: CASSDPWDYQTDNEQFF.

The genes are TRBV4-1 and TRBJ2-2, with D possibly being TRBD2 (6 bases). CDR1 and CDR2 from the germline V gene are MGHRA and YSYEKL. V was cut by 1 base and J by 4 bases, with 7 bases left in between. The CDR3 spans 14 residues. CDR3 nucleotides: TGCGCCAGCAGCCAAGGGGACTTCACCGGGGAGCTGTTTTTT. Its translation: CASSQGDFTGELFF.

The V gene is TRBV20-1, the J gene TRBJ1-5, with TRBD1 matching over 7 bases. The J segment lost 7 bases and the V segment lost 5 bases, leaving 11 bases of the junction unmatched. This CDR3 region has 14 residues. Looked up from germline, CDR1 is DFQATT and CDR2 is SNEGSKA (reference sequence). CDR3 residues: CSASRQGSDQPQHF. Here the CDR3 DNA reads TGCAGTGCTTCAAGACAGGGATCGGACCAGCCCCAGCATTTT.

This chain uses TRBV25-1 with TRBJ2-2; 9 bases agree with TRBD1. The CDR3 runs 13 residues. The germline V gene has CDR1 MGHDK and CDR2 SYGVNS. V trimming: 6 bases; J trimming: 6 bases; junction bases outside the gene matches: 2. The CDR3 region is CASRQGAAGELFF. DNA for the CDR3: TGTGCCAGCAGACAGGGGGCGGCCGGGGAGCTGTTTTTT.

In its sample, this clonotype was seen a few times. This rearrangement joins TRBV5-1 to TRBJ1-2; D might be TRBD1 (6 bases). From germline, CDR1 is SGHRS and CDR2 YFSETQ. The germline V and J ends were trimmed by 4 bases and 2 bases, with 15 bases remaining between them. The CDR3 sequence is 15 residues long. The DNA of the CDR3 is TGCGCCAGCAGCACCTCGCCGACAGGAAACTATGGCTACACCTTC. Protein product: CASSTSPTGNYGYTF. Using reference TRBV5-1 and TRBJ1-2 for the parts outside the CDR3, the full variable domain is KAGVTQTPRYLIKTRGQQVTLSCSPISGHRSVSWYQQTPGQGLQFLFEYFSETQRNKGNFPGRFSGRQFSNSRSEMNVSTLELGDSALYLCASSTSPTGNYGYTFGSGTRLTVV.

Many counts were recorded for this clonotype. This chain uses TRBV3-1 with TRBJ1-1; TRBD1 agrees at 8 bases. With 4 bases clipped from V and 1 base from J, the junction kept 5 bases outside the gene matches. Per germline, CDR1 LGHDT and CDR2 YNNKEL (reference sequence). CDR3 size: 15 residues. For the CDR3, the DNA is TGTGCCAGCAGCCCCCCCGGGACAGGGAACACTGAAGCTTTCTTT. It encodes CASSPPGTGNTEAFF.

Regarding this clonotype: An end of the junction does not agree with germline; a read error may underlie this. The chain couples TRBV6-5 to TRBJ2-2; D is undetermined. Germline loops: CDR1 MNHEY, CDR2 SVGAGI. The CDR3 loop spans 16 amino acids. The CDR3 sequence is CASSYAALGLTVELFF. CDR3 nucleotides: TGTGCCAGCAGTTACGCGGCCCTAGGGTTGACCGTGGAGCTGTTTTTT.

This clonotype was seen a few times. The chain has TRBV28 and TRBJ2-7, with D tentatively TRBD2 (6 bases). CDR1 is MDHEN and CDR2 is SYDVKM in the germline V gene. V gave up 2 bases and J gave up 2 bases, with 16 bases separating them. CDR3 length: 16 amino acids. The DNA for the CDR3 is TGTGCCAGCAGTTTAATATCTGCGGGAAACCCCTACGAGCAGTACTTC. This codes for CASSLISAGNPYEQYF.

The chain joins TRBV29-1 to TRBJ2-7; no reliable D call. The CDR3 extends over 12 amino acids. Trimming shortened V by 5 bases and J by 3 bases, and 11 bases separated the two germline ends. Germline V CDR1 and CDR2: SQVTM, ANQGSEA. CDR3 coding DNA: TGCAGCGTTTTGGGGAAGGGCTACGAGCAGTACTTC. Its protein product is CSVLGKGYEQYF.

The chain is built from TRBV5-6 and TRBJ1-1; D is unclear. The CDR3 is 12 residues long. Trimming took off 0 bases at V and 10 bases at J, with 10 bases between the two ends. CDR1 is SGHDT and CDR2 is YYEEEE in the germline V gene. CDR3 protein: CASSLERLGAFF. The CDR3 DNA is TGTGCCAGCAGCTTGGAAAGGTTGGGAGCTTTCTTT. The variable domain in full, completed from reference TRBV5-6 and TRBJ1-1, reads DAGVTQSPTHLIKTRGQQVTLRCSPKSGHDTVSWYQQALGQGPQFIFQYYEEEERQRGNFPDRFSGHQFPNYSSELNVNALLLGDSALYLCASSLERLGAFFGQGTRLTVV.

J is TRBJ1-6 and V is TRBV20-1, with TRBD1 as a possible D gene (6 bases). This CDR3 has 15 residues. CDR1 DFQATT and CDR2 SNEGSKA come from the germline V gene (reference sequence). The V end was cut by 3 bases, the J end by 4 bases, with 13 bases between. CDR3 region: CSARSGGPYNSPLHF. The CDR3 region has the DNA TGCAGTGCTAGGAGCGGGGGGCCATATAATTCACCCCTCCACTTT.

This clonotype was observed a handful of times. CDR3 coding DNA: TGTGCCAGCAGCCAAAGACAAGATACGCAGTATTTT. Protein product: CASSQRQDTQYF. The chain recombines TRBV12-3 or TRBV12-4 with TRBJ2-3, with no clear D. This CDR3 spans 12 amino acids. V dropped 6 bases and J dropped 5 bases, with 9 bases sitting between them.

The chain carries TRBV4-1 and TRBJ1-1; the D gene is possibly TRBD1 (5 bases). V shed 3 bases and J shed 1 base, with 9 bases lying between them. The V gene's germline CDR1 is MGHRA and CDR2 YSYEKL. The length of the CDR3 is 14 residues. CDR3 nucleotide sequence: TGCGCCAGCAGCCATTTTCAGGGGAACACTGAAGCTTTCTTT. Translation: CASSHFQGNTEAFF.

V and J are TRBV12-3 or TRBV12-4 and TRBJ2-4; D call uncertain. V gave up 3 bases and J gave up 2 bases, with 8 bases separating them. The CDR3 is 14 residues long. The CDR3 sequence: CASSFDGTKNIQYF. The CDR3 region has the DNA TGTGCCAGCAGTTTTGACGGTACCAAAAACATTCAGTACTTC.

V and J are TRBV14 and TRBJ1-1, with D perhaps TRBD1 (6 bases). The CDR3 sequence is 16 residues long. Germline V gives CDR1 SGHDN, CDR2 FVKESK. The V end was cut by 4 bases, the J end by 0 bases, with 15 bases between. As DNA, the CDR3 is TGTGCCAGCAGCCGGGGGCCACTAAATTTGAACACTGAAGCTTTCTTT. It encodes CASSRGPLNLNTEAFF. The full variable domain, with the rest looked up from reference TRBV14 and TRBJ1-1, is EAGVTQFPSHSVIEKGQTVTLRCDPISGHDNLYWYRRVMGKEIKFLLHFVKESKQDESGMPNNRFLAERTGGTYSTLKVQPAELEDSGVYFCASSRGPLNLNTEAFFGQGTRLTVV.

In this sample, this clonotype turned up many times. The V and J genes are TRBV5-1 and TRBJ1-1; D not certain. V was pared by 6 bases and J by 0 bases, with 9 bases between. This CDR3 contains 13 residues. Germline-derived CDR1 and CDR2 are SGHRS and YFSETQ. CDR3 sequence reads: CASKWQVNTEAFF. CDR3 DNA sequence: TGCGCCAGCAAGTGGCAGGTGAACACTGAAGCTTTCTTT.

Here the CDR3 DNA reads TGTGCCATCAGTGGATCGAGACGGAGGGGTTGGGACACTGAAGCTTTCTTT. This translates into CAISGSRRRGWDTEAFF. The V gene is TRBV10-3, the J gene TRBJ1-1, with D perhaps TRBD1 (5 bases). The CDR3 contains 17 residues. V was cut by 4 bases and J by 3 bases, with 21 bases left in between. Germline CDR1 is ENHRY and CDR2 is SYGVKD.